The present TCR beta chain was sequenced within a study of T cells in localized non-small cell lung cancer. Whole-study results and caveats: T cell clonality was highest in uninvolved adjacent lung, above tumor.

Note on this clone: The antigen is not known.

Trimming pared 3 bases from V and 6 bases from J, leaving 14 bases between. Germline V CDR1 and CDR2: MNHEY, SMNVEV (reference sequence). This CDR3 is built from 14 residues. Libraries were prepared by immunoSEQ multiplex PCR; TCRdb keeps only in-frame clonotypes and omits some of them. The table includes over 30,000 clones, nearly 80% detected once. The genes are TRBV27 and TRBJ1-1; a possible D gene is TRBD1 (6 bases). This specimen consisted of peripheral blood, obtained before any cancer treatment. This TCR was recovered from a male donor older than 55 with stage II squamous cell lung carcinoma. The CDR3 coding sequence is TGTGCCAGCAGTTTTGGGGGCTCGGGTGCTGAAGCTTTCTTT. This translates into CASSFGGSGAEAFF.